The subject of this entry is one T cell receptor beta chain. Trimming removed 7 bases from V and 0 bases from J, with 24 bases in between. CDR3 length: 18 amino acids. Semi-nested PCR with Nested Universal Primer A followed constant-region reverse priming of full-length variable regions. TCRdb passed the 5' RACE reads through MiXCR, listing each CDR3 protein once. The table records about 62,000 distinct CDR3 sequences, nearly 30% of them present only once. The clonotype comes from a female donor with breast cancer. The specimen sequenced was tumor-infiltrating naive CD4+ T cells sorted from the breast tumor. Subset: naive CD4+ T cells, CD4+CD45RA+CD25-. V is TRBV12-3 or TRBV12-4 and J is TRBJ1-1, with D possibly TRBD1 on 5 matching bases. CDR3 coding DNA: TGTGCCAGCACCCTCCGGCATCTTGGGGGGGAGGTGAACACTGAAGCTTTCTTT. As protein: CASTLRHLGGEVNTEAFF.